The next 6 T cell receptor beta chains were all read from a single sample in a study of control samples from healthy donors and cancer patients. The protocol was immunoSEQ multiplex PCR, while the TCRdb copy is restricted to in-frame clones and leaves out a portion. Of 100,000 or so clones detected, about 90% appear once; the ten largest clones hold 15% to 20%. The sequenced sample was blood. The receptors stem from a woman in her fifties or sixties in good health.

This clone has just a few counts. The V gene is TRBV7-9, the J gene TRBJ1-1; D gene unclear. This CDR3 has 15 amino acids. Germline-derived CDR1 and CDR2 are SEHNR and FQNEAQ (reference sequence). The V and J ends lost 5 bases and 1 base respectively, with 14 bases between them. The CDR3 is CASSTYYPGNTEAFF. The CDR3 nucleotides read TGTGCCAGCAGCACATATTACCCGGGGAACACTGAAGCTTTCTTT.

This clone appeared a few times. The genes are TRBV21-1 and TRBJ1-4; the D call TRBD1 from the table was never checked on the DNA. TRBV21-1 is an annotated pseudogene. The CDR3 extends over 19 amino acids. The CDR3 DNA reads TGTGCCAGCAGCAGAAAGGGGACAGGGACCATCGCAACTAATGAAAAACTGTTTTTT. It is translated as CASSRKGTGTIATNEKLFF.

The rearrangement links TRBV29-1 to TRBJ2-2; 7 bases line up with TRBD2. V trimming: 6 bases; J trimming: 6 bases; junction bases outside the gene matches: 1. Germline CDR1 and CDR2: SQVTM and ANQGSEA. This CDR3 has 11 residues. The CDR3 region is CSVGGSGELFF. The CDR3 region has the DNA TGCAGCGTCGGGGGGTCCGGGGAGCTGTTTTTT.

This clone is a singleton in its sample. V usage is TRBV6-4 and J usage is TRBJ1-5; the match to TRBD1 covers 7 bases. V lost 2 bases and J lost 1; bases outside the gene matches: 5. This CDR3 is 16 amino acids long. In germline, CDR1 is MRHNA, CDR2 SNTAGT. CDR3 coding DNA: TGTGCCAGCAGTGACCCCCGGGACAGAAGCAATCAGCCCCAGCATTTT. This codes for CASSDPRDRSNQPQHF.

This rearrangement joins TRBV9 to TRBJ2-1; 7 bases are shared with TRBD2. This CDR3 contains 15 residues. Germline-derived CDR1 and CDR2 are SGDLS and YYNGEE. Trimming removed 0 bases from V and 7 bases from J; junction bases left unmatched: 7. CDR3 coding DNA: TGTGCCAGCAGCGTAGTTGCGGGAGCGATAAATGAGCAGTTCTTC. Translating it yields CASSVVAGAINEQFF.

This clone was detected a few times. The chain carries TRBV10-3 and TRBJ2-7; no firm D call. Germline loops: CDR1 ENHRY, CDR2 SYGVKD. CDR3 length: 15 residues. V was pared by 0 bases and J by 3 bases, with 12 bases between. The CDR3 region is CAISESDLSVYEQYV. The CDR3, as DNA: TGTGCCATCAGTGAGTCAGATCTGTCGGTCTACGAGCAGTACGTC.